The subject of this entry is one T cell receptor (beta chain). The data were taken from a study of blood T cell repertoires in COVID-19. Trimming at V came to 6 bases and at J to 2 bases, leaving 6 bases not matched to a gene. Germline CDR1 reads LNHDA; CDR2 reads SQIVND (reference sequence). The CDR3 is 15 amino acids. The table came from immunoSEQ multiplex PCR; TCRdb's copy has only in-frame clones and leaves some out. This table has about 220,000 clones, approximately 81% appearing once. The sequence was obtained from a man aged 25-45 years with active or convalescent COVID-19. The sequenced material came from peripheral blood. The V and J genes are TRBV19 and TRBJ1-4, with TRBD1 matching 7 bases. As DNA, the CDR3 is TGTGCCAGTAGCGCTACAGGGGTGACTAATGAAAAACTGTTTTTT. This sequence encodes CASSATGVTNEKLFF.